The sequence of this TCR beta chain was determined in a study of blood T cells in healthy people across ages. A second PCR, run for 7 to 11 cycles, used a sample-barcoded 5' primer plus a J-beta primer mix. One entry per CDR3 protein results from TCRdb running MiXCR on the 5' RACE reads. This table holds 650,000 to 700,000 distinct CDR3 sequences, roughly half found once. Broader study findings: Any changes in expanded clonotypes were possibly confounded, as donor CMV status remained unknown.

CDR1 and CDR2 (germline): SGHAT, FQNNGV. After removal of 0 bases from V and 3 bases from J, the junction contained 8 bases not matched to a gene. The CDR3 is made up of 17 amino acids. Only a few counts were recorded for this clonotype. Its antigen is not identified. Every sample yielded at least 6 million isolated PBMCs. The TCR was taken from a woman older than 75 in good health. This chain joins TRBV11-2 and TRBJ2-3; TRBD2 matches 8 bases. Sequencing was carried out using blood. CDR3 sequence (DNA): TGTGCCAGCAGCTTAGATAGTCTAGCGGGTATTACAGATACGCAGTATTTT. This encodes CASSLDSLAGITDTQYF. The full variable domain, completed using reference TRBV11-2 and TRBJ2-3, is EAGVAQSPRYKIIEKRQSVAFWCNPISGHATLYWYQQILGQGPKLLIQFQNNGVVDDSQLPKDRFSAERLKGVDSTLKIQPAKLEDSAVYLCASSLDSLAGITDTQYFGPGTRLTVL.